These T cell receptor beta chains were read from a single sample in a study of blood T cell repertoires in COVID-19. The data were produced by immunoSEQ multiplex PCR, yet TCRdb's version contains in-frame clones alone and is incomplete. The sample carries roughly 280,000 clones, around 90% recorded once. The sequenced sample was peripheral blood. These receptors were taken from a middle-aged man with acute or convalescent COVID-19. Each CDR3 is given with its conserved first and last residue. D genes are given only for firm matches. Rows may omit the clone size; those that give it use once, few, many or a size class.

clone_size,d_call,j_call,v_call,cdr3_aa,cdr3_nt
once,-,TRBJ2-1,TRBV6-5,CATVLGGTSYNEQFF,TGTGCCACCGTCCTCGGGGGGACATCCTACAATGAGCAGTTCTTC
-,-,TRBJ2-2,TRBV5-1,CASSPNPTTNTGELFF,TGCGCCAGCAGCCCGAACCCCACAACGAACACCGGGGAGCTGTTTTTT
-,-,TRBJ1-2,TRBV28,CASSLGTYNYGYTF,TGTGCCAGCAGTTTGGGGACTTATAACTATGGCTACACCTTC
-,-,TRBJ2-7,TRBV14,CASSRSNSYEQYF,TGTGCCAGCAGCCGGAGTAACTCCTACGAGCAGTACTTC
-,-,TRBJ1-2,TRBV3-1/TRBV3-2,CASSPLGGNYGYTF,TGTGCCAGCAGCCCCCTCGGCGGAAACTATGGCTACACCTTC
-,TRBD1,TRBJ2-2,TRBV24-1,CATGGDRGRSGELFF,TGTGCCACCGGAGGGGACAGGGGGCGATCAGGGGAGCTGTTTTTT
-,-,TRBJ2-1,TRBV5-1,CASSLETVYNEQFF,TGCGCCAGCAGCTTGGAAACAGTCTACAATGAGCAGTTCTTC
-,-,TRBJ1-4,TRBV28,CASSLYSDTGKLFF,TGTGCCAGCAGTTTATATTCCGATACGGGAAAACTGTTTTTT
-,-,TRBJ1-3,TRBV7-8,CASSLDPAGDGNTIYF,TGTGCCAGCAGCTTAGACCCGGCGGGGGATGGAAACACCATATATTTT
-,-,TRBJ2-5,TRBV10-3,CAISDLQGKGYQETQYF,TGTGCCATCAGTGATTTACAGGGAAAAGGGTACCAAGAGACCCAGTACTTC
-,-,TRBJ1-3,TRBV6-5,CASSSGPSHGNTIYF,TGTGCCAGCAGCTCTGGGCCTTCGCACGGAAACACCATATATTTT
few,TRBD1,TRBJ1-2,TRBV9,CASSVGQGNYGYTF,TGTGCCAGCAGCGTGGGACAGGGCAACTATGGCTACACCTTC
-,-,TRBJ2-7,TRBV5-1,CASSPDLPTGEQYF,TGCGCCAGCAGCCCGGACTTACCCACCGGCGAGCAGTACTTC
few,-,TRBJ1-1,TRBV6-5,CASREIQGGAAFF,TGTGCCAGCAGAGAGATACAGGGTGGGGCGGCTTTCTTT
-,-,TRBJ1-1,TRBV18,CASSPSGNTEAFF,TGTGCCAGCTCACCTTCCGGGAACACTGAAGCTTTCTTT
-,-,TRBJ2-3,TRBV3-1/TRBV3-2,CASSPSVTDTQYF,TGTGCCAGCAGCCCCTCTGTCACAGATACGCAGTATTTT
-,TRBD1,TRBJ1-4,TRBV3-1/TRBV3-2,CASSHARDSEKLFF,TGTGCCAGCAGCCATGCCCGGGACAGCGAAAAACTGTTTTTT
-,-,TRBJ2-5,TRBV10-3,CASSLRGGQETQYF,TGTGCCTCATCCCTACGTGGGGGGCAAGAGACCCAGTACTTC
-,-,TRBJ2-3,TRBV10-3,CASGVDGTDTQYF,TGTGCCAGCGGGGTAGACGGCACAGATACGCAGTATTTT
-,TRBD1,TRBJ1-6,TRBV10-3,CATTSIQGGSKSPLHF,TGTGCCACCACTTCAATACAGGGGGGCTCGAAGTCACCCCTCCACTTT
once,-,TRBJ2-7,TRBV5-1,CASSLDRTSYEQYF,TGCGCCAGCAGCTTAGACAGGACATCCTACGAGCAGTACTTC
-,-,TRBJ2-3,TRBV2,CASSEALTDTQYF,TGTGCCAGCAGTGAAGCCCTCACAGATACGCAGTATTTT
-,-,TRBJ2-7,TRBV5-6,CASSLANAEPYEQYF,TGTGCCAGCAGCTTGGCCAACGCAGAACCCTACGAGCAGTACTTC
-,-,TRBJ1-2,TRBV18,CASSPDIRSYGYTF,TGTGCCAGCTCACCGGACATTCGAAGCTATGGCTACACCTTC
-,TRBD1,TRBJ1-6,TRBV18,CASSPQDRGGSPLHF,TGTGCCAGCTCACCGCAAGACAGGGGCGGATCACCCCTCCACTTT
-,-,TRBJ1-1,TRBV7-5,CARSPRQGRAAFF,TGTGCCAGAAGCCCCAGACAGGGGCGCGCAGCTTTCTTT
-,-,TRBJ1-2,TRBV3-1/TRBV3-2,CASSVTRNYGYTF,TGTGCCAGCAGTGTCACGCGGAACTATGGCTACACCTTC
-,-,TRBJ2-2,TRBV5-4,CASSHPFKGDTGELFF,TGTGCCAGCAGCCACCCCTTTAAGGGGGACACCGGGGAGCTGTTTTTT
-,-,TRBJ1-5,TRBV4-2,CASSQERTVSFDQPQHF,TGTGCCAGCAGCCAAGAAAGGACAGTTAGTTTCGATCAGCCCCAGCATTTT
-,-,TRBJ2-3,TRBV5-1,CASSLYSTGSTDTQYF,TGCGCCAGCAGCCTATATTCTACGGGGAGCACAGATACGCAGTATTTT
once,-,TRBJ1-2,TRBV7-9,CASSNVNQGFYGYTF,TGTGCCAGCAGCAACGTTAACCAGGGTTTCTATGGCTACACCTTC
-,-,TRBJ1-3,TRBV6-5,CASSPGTIGDTIYF,TGTGCCAGCAGCCCCGGGACAATCGGAGACACCATATATTTT
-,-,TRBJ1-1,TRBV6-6,CASSYPTEAFF,TGTGCCAGCAGTTACCCGACTGAAGCTTTCTTT
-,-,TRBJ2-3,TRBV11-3,CASSSTDTQYF,TGTGCCAGCAGCTCGACAGATACGCAGTATTTT
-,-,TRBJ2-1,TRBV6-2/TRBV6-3,CASSYRRDNEQFF,TGTGCCAGCAGTTACCGCAGGGACAATGAGCAGTTCTTC
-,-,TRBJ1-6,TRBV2,CASSGQGIYNSPLHF,TGTGCCAGCAGTGGGCAGGGGATCTATAATTCACCCCTCCACTTT
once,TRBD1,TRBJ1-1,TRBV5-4,CASRREGQTNTEAFF,TGTGCCAGCAGACGAGAGGGACAGACGAACACTGAAGCTTTCTTT
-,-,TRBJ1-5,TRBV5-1,CASSLLSRSSNQPQHF,TGCGCCAGCAGCTTGCTGAGCAGGTCAAGCAATCAGCCCCAGCATTTT
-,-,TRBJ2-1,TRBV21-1,CASSNRTGGINEQFF,TGTGCCAGCAGTAACAGGACAGGGGGTATTAATGAGCAGTTCTTC
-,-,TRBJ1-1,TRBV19,CASSVLRGNTEAFF,TGTGCCAGTAGTGTTCTTAGGGGTAACACTGAAGCTTTCTTT
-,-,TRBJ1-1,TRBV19,CASSASIEAFF,TGTGCCAGTAGTGCCTCAATCGAGGCTTTCTTT